The source of this T cell receptor beta chain is a study of T cell responses to AZD1222 COVID-19 vaccine. Study-wide results and limits: Repertoires were obtained solely post-peak T cell response.

The V end lost 0 bases, the J end lost 4 bases, and 9 bases lay between the germline ends. This CDR3 spans 15 amino acids. Germline-derived CDR1 and CDR2 are KGHSH and LQKENI. Of note for this clone: Its antigen is undetermined.

The repertoire was sequenced with immunoSEQ multiplex PCR; TCRdb's copy has only in-frame clones and lacks some. This sample has 95,000 to 100,000 clones; more than 70% occur once, and the top ten carry about a tenth. The material sequenced was peripheral blood, taken 28 days after the second AZD1222 dose. The chain couples TRBV18 to TRBJ1-4; tentative D call: TRBD1 (6 bases). The TCR originated in an adult who received the AZD1222 COVID-19 vaccine. The CDR3: CASSPPGQYNEKLFF. In nucleotides, the CDR3 is TGTGCCAGCTCACCACCAGGACAGTATAATGAAAAACTGTTTTTT.